Each of the 10 T cell receptor beta chains below was sequenced from the same sample in a study of blood T cell repertoires in COVID-19 (dated by TCRdb to the early 2020s). Receptors were amplified or captured by the immunoSEQ multiplex PCR assay. The immuneACCESS repertoire file appears here via TCRdb, limited to in-frame rearrangements. These files lack a portion of the clones; in checked studies, under half of the deficit traces to unresolved V genes, and the cause of the others is not known. For this sample there are under 250,000 clones; roughly 92% appear just once. The ten largest clones take up 0.65% to 0.85% of the sample. Sequenced sample: peripheral blood. The receptors were sampled from a man aged 55 to 70 with COVID-19, enrolled during active disease.

This clone occurred once. This chain links TRBV10-3 with TRBJ1-2; D perhaps matches TRBD1 (6 bases). The CDR3 totals 12 residues. V was clipped by 6 bases and J by 7 bases, with 12 bases between them. Per germline, CDR1 ENHRY and CDR2 SYGVKD. Here the CDR3 reads CAIRDNRAGYTF. Written as DNA, the CDR3 is TGTGCCATCAGAGATAACAGGGCTGGCTACACCTTC.

The J gene is TRBJ2-1, the V gene TRBV6-2 or TRBV6-3, with D possibly being TRBD2 (7 bases). V lost 5 bases, J lost 1 base, and 15 bases lay in between. CDR1 is MNHEY and CDR2 is SVGEGT in the germline V gene. The length of the CDR3 is 16 residues. The CDR3 loop reads CASSRGGTLSYNEQFF. CDR3 DNA: TGTGCCAGCAGTCGGGGAGGGACACTGTCCTACAATGAGCAGTTCTTC.

The chain has TRBV4-2 and TRBJ2-6; possibly TRBD1 for D (5 bases). The ends were cut back, 2 bases at V and 4 bases at J, with 9 bases in the middle. Germline CDR1 and CDR2: LGHNA and YNFKEQ. The CDR3 spans 15 residues. CDR3 amino acids: CASSQQGSGANVLTF. CDR3 nucleotide sequence: TGTGCCAGCAGCCAACAGGGCTCAGGGGCCAACGTCCTGACTTTC.

The J gene is TRBJ2-7, the V gene TRBV25-1, with TRBD1 matching 7 bases. This CDR3 has 16 residues. V trimming: 4 bases; J trimming: 2 bases; junction bases outside the gene matches: 11. Germline loops: CDR1 MGHDK, CDR2 SYGVNS. CDR3: CASSAPGTAKPYEQYF. CDR3 nucleotides: TGTGCCAGCAGTGCTCCCGGGACAGCTAAACCCTACGAGCAGTACTTC.

This clone showed up just once. V usage is TRBV4-3 and J usage is TRBJ2-7; TRBD1 might be the D (5 bases). This CDR3 region has 17 residues. Germline loops: CDR1 LGHNA, CDR2 YSLEER. V lost 2 bases and J 4 bases, leaving 21 bases between the germline ends. DNA for the CDR3: TGCGCCAGCAGCCAAATCGCTCGCAGGGCAGGTATGTACGAGCAGTACTTC. It yields the protein CASSQIARRAGMYEQYF.

The chain recombines TRBV5-1 with TRBJ1-2; TRBD1 aligns across 8 bases. The V segment lost 4 bases and the J segment 8 bases; nucleotides outside the gene matches: 13. The V gene's germline CDR1 is SGHRS and CDR2 YFSETQ. This CDR3 comprises 15 residues. The CDR3 DNA follows: TGCGCCAGCAGCACCGACCCCGGGACAGGAGGAGGCTACACCTTC. Translated, it gives CASSTDPGTGGGYTF. Drawing the rest from reference TRBV5-1 and TRBJ1-2, the complete variable domain is KAGVTQTPRYLIKTRGQQVTLSCSPISGHRSVSWYQQTPGQGLQFLFEYFSETQRNKGNFPGRFSGRQFSNSRSEMNVSTLELGDSALYLCASSTDPGTGGGYTFGSGTRLTVV.

The gene calls are TRBV6-2 or TRBV6-3 and TRBJ2-7; TRBD1 matches at 9 bases. The J segment lost 5 bases and the V segment lost 0 bases, leaving 14 bases of the junction unmatched. The CDR3 is made up of 18 amino acids. Germline V CDR1 and CDR2: MNHEY, SVGEGT. This chain's CDR3 is CASSYSPFQGQGYNEQYF. The CDR3 DNA is TGTGCCAGCAGTTACTCTCCGTTTCAGGGACAGGGTTACAACGAGCAGTACTTC.

This clone came up once. This CDR3 reads CASSPQGNGGYTF. Written as DNA, the CDR3 is TGTGCCAGCAGTCCCCAGGGAAACGGCGGCTACACCTTC. V and J are TRBV2 and TRBJ1-2, with D maybe TRBD1 (5 bases). V shed 5 bases and J shed 8 bases, with 15 bases lying between them. Germline CDR1 is SNHLY and CDR2 is FYNNEI. The CDR3 covers 13 residues. Looking up the rest from reference TRBV2 and TRBJ1-2 gives the full variable domain: EPEVTQTPSHQVTQMGQEVILRCVPISNHLYFYWYRQILGQKVEFLVSFYNNEISEKSEIFDDQFSVERPDGSNFTLKIRSTKLEDSAMYFCASSPQGNGGYTFGSGTRLTVV.

The chain links TRBV5-1 to TRBJ1-1; maybe TRBD1 (6 bases). The V end lost 4 bases, the J end lost 2 bases, and 15 bases lay between the germline ends. This CDR3 contains 15 residues. Germline CDR1 and CDR2: SGHRS and YFSETQ. The CDR3 nucleotides read TGCGCCAGCAGCGGGGGAGCAGGGGACAACACTGAAGCTTTCTTT. It codes for CASSGGAGDNTEAFF.

The rearrangement uses TRBV3-1 (or the pseudogene TRBV3-2) and TRBJ2-7; no definite D call. The V end was cut by 2 bases, the J end by 12 bases, with 17 bases between. CDR3 length: 13 amino acids. CDR1 is LGHDT, CDR2 YNNKEL, per germline (reference sequence). This CDR3 reads CASSQIGLLGLYF. The CDR3 bases are TGTGCCAGCAGCCAAATCGGGTTGCTTGGGTTGTACTTC.